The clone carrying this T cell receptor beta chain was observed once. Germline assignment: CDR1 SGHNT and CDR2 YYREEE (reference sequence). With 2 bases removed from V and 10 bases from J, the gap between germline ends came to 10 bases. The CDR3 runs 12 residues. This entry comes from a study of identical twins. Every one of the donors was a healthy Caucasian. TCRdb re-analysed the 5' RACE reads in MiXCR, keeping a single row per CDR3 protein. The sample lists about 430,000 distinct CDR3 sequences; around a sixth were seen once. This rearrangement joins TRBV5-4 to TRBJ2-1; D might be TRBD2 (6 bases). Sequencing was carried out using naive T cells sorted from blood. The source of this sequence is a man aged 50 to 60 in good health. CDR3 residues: CASSFGGLEQFF. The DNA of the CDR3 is TGTGCCAGCAGCTTCGGGGGTCTGGAGCAGTTCTTC.